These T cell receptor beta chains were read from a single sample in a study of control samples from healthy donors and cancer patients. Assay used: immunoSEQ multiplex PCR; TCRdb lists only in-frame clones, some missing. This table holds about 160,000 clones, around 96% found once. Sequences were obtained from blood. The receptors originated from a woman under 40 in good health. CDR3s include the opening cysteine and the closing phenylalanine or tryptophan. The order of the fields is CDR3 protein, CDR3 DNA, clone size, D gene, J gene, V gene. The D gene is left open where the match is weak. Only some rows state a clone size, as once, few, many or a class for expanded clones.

CDR3aa: CASSPTGGSTGELFF
CDR3nt: TGTGCCAGCTCACCGACAGGGGGCAGTACCGGGGAGCTGTTTTTT
abundance: once
d_gene: TRBD1
j_gene: TRBJ2-2
v_gene: TRBV18

CDR3aa: CSVGHGYEQYF
CDR3nt: TGCAGCGTTGGGCACGGCTACGAGCAGTACTTC
abundance: NA
d_gene: NA
j_gene: TRBJ2-7
v_gene: TRBV29-1

CDR3aa: CASSYSPERTGTQYF
CDR3nt: TGTGCCAGCAGTTACTCGCCGGAGCGGACCGGGACCCAGTACTTC
abundance: NA
d_gene: NA
j_gene: TRBJ2-5
v_gene: TRBV6-6

CDR3aa: CASSSGGLAAYNEQFF
CDR3nt: TGCGCCAGCAGCTCGGGGGGACTAGCGGCTTACAATGAGCAGTTCTTC
abundance: NA
d_gene: TRBD2
j_gene: TRBJ2-1
v_gene: TRBV5-1

CDR3aa: CASSPIPGVGVKETQYF
CDR3nt: TGTGCCAGCTCACCAATTCCGGGAGTCGGAGTAAAGGAGACCCAGTACTTC
abundance: NA
d_gene: NA
j_gene: TRBJ2-5
v_gene: TRBV18

CDR3aa: CSVDRGGTEAFF
CDR3nt: TGCAGCGTCGACAGGGGAGGCACTGAAGCTTTCTTT
abundance: NA
d_gene: TRBD1
j_gene: TRBJ1-1
v_gene: TRBV29-1

CDR3aa: CASSPMVQRDQPQHF
CDR3nt: TGTGCCAGTAGCCCAATGGTTCAGCGAGATCAGCCCCAGCATTTT
abundance: NA
d_gene: NA
j_gene: TRBJ1-5
v_gene: TRBV19

CDR3aa: CASSPPGQTAEKLFF
CDR3nt: TGTGCCAGCTCACCTCCGGGGCAGACAGCGGAAAAACTGTTTTTT
abundance: NA
d_gene: NA
j_gene: TRBJ1-4
v_gene: TRBV18

CDR3aa: CASLSSPGQGVNQPQHF
CDR3nt: TGTGCCAGCCTATCATCACCCGGACAGGGAGTCAATCAGCCCCAGCATTTT
abundance: NA
d_gene: TRBD1
j_gene: TRBJ1-5
v_gene: TRBV28

CDR3aa: CASSSQGAHEQYF
CDR3nt: TGTGCCAGCAGCTCTCAGGGGGCGCACGAGCAGTACTTC
abundance: NA
d_gene: TRBD1
j_gene: TRBJ2-7
v_gene: TRBV11-1

CDR3aa: CSASQKRDTQYF
CDR3nt: TGCAGTGCGAGTCAAAAGAGGGATACGCAGTATTTT
abundance: NA
d_gene: NA
j_gene: TRBJ2-3
v_gene: TRBV20-1

CDR3aa: CASSQGDIRETQYF
CDR3nt: TGTGCCAGCAGCCAGGGGGACATACGAGAGACCCAGTACTTC
abundance: NA
d_gene: TRBD1
j_gene: TRBJ2-5
v_gene: TRBV7-9

CDR3aa: CASSRGLRYTF
CDR3nt: TGTGCCAGCAGCCGCGGACTTCGCTACACCTTC
abundance: NA
d_gene: NA
j_gene: TRBJ1-2
v_gene: TRBV6-5

CDR3aa: CASSYFGSSGSPLHF
CDR3nt: TGTGCCAGCAGTTACTTCGGGTCTTCAGGGTCACCCCTCCACTTT
abundance: NA
d_gene: NA
j_gene: TRBJ1-6
v_gene: TRBV6-5

CDR3aa: CASSRALAGGYQETQYF
CDR3nt: TGTGCCAGTAGTCGGGCCCTAGCGGGGGGCTATCAAGAGACCCAGTACTTC
abundance: NA
d_gene: TRBD2
j_gene: TRBJ2-5
v_gene: TRBV19

CDR3aa: CASSLGSLYEQYF
CDR3nt: TGCGCCAGCAGCTTGGGCAGCCTGTACGAGCAGTACTTC
abundance: NA
d_gene: NA
j_gene: TRBJ2-7
v_gene: TRBV5-1

CDR3aa: CASSYAYNEQFF
CDR3nt: TGTGCCAGCAGCTACGCGTACAATGAGCAGTTCTTC
abundance: NA
d_gene: NA
j_gene: TRBJ2-1
v_gene: TRBV27

CDR3aa: CASSLGQGYTGELFF
CDR3nt: TGTGCCAGCAGTTTAGGACAGGGGTACACCGGGGAGCTGTTTTTT
abundance: NA
d_gene: TRBD1
j_gene: TRBJ2-2
v_gene: TRBV28

CDR3aa: CASSHHFPGQQDYEQYF
CDR3nt: TGTGCCAGCAGTCACCACTTCCCGGGACAGCAGGACTACGAGCAGTACTTC
abundance: NA
d_gene: TRBD1
j_gene: TRBJ2-7
v_gene: TRBV27

CDR3aa: CASSPGSRFYNSPLHF
CDR3nt: TGCGCCAGCAGCCCAGGGAGCCGTTTTTATAATTCACCCCTCCACTTT
abundance: NA
d_gene: NA
j_gene: TRBJ1-6
v_gene: TRBV5-1

CDR3aa: CASSSGTGVEQYF
CDR3nt: TGTGCCAGCAGTTCAGGGACAGGGGTCGAGCAGTACTTC
abundance: NA
d_gene: TRBD1
j_gene: TRBJ2-7
v_gene: TRBV12-3/TRBV12-4

CDR3aa: CASSLGGMETQYF
CDR3nt: TGTGCCAGCAGTTTGGGAGGGATGGAGACCCAGTACTTC
abundance: NA
d_gene: TRBD2
j_gene: TRBJ2-5
v_gene: TRBV27

CDR3aa: CASSQAGGGGETQYF
CDR3nt: TGTGCCAGCAGCCAAGCTGGAGGCGGGGGAGAGACCCAGTACTTC
abundance: NA
d_gene: TRBD2
j_gene: TRBJ2-5
v_gene: TRBV3-1/TRBV3-2

CDR3aa: CASSPGLAGAVDYEQYF
CDR3nt: TGCGCCAGCAGCCCCGGACTAGCGGGAGCTGTAGACTACGAGCAGTACTTC
abundance: NA
d_gene: TRBD2
j_gene: TRBJ2-7
v_gene: TRBV5-1

CDR3aa: CASNSNSRVDQPDNEQFF
CDR3nt: TGTGCTAGCAACTCTAACTCGCGGGTGGACCAACCAGACAATGAGCAGTTCTTC
abundance: NA
d_gene: NA
j_gene: TRBJ2-1
v_gene: TRBV7-7

CDR3aa: CASSPSQGKFADTIYF
CDR3nt: TGTGCCAGCTCACCGTCGCAGGGGAAGTTCGCGGACACCATATATTTT
abundance: NA
d_gene: NA
j_gene: TRBJ1-3
v_gene: TRBV18

CDR3aa: CASRHRVKETQYF
CDR3nt: TGTGCCAGCAGACACCGGGTAAAAGAGACCCAGTACTTC
abundance: NA
d_gene: NA
j_gene: TRBJ2-5
v_gene: TRBV25-1

CDR3aa: CASRQQGALGQPQHF
CDR3nt: TGTGCCAGCAGACAACAGGGGGCGCTTGGTCAGCCCCAGCATTTT
abundance: NA
d_gene: TRBD1
j_gene: TRBJ1-5
v_gene: TRBV28